This T cell receptor beta chain is drawn from a study of spatial heterogeneity in lung cancer. Overall study findings and caveats: Mutation tallies in tumors tracked expanded intratumoral alpha and beta TCR counts. Ubiquitous and regional expanded TCR counts mirrored ubiquitous and regional nonsynonymous mutation counts, respectively.

Time point indicated: sample taken at primary tumor resection. Extraction of whole RNA from tumor, nontumor lung or frozen PBMC preceded unsorted sequencing. For this clonotype: Antigen unknown.

The V and J ends lost 5 bases and 7 bases, in that order; junction bases with no gene match: 12. The CDR3 has 15 residues. Germline values: CDR1 MNHNS, CDR2 SASEGT. TCRdb redid the calling of the 5' RACE reads with MiXCR, one entry per CDR3 protein. The sample lists roughly 7,100 distinct CDR3 sequences, 13% occurring once. The chain links TRBV6-1 to TRBJ1-1, with TRBD1 matching 8 bases. Sequencing was performed on lung tumor tissue, taken at surgery. The TCR was taken from a male donor with early-stage non-small cell lung cancer. CDR3 nucleotides: TGTGCCAGCAGTAGACCGGGACAGGTAATGAGTGAAGCTTTCTTT. Translating it yields CASSRPGQVMSEAFF.